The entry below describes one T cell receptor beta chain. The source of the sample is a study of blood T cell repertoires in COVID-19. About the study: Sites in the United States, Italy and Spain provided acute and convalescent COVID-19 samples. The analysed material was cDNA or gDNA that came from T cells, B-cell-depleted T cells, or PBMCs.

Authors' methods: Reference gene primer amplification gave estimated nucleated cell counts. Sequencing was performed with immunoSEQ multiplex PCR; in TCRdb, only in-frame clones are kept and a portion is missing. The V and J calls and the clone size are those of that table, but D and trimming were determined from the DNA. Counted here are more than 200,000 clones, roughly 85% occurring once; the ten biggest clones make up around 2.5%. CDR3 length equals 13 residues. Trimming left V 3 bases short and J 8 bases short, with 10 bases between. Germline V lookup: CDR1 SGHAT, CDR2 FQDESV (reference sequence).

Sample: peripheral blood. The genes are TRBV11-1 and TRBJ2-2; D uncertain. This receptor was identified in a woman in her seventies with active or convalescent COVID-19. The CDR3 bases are TGTGCCAGCAGCTTGAATTTACGGGGGGAGCTGTTTTTT. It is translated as CASSLNLRGELFF.